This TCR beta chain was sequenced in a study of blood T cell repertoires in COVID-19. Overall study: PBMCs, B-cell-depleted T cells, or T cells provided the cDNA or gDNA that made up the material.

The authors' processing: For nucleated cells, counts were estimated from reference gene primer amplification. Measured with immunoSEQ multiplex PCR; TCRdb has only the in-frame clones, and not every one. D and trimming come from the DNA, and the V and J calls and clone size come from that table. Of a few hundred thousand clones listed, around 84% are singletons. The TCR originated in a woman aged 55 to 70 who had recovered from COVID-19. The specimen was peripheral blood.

CDR3 residues: CASSPTQTEAFF. CDR3 nucleotides: TGTGCCAGCAGCCCCACACAAACTGAAGCTTTCTTT. The chain joins TRBV12-3 or TRBV12-4 to TRBJ1-1, with D hard to call. This CDR3 comprises 12 residues. The germline V and J ends were trimmed by 6 bases and 5 bases, with 10 bases remaining between them.